The next 31 T cell receptor beta chains were all read from a single sample in a study of blood T cell repertoires in COVID-19. Produced via immunoSEQ multiplex PCR; TCRdb's table is partial and in-frame only. The table records about 140,000 clones, approximately 80% of them present only once. Source material: PBMCs or T cells enriched from blood (not recorded which). These receptor sequences come from a man aged 70-80 years who had been exposed to COVID-19.

This chain joins TRBV7-8 and TRBJ2-5; D unclear. Germline V CDR1 and CDR2: SGHVS, FQNEAQ. V was shortened by 2 bases and J by 4 bases, with 11 bases between the two germline ends. The CDR3 is 14 residues long. CDR3 sequence reads: CASSLSGLGETQYF. The CDR3 DNA is TGTGCCAGCAGCTTATCCGGGTTAGGAGAGACCCAGTACTTC.

This rearrangement joins TRBV20-1 to TRBJ1-1, with D uncertain. V lost 8 bases to trimming and J lost 7 bases, with 11 bases between them. Looked up from germline, CDR1 is DFQATT and CDR2 is SNEGSKA (reference sequence). The CDR3 consists of 10 residues. CDR3 in DNA: TGCAGTACGACGGGGATTGAAGCTTTCTTT. Its translation is CSTTGIEAFF.

The CDR3 DNA reads TGTGCCAGCAGCGTCGGATTAGGGGGCGCTTACGGCTACACCTTC. It encodes CASSVGLGGAYGYTF. The V and J genes are TRBV28 and TRBJ1-2, with 7 positions matching TRBD1. The CDR3 loop spans 15 amino acids. The germline CDR1 and CDR2 sequences are MDHEN and SYDVKM. Germline trimming cut 6 bases from V and 8 bases from J; bases unmatched to any gene: 15.

This clone was observed a few times. The chain recombines TRBV4-1 with TRBJ2-7; D is possibly TRBD1 (5 bases). Trimming cost V 1 base and J 2 bases, with 9 bases left between them. Germline values: CDR1 MGHRA, CDR2 YSYEKL. CDR3 length equals 14 residues. CDR3 protein: CASSQVRGPYEQYF. CDR3 in DNA: TGCGCCAGCAGCCAAGTTAGGGGCCCCTACGAGCAGTACTTC.

The V and J genes are TRBV24-1 and TRBJ2-3; 11 nucleotides agree with TRBD2. Trimming removed 5 bases from V and 3 bases from J; junction bases left unmatched: 6. The germline V gene encodes CDR1 KGHDR and CDR2 SFDVKD. This CDR3 is 16 amino acids long. The chain's CDR3 is CATSVRTSGSTDTQYF. The CDR3 DNA is TGTGCCACCAGTGTCCGGACTAGCGGGTCAACAGATACGCAGTATTTT.

The chain is built from TRBV21-1 and TRBJ2-7; the table's D call TRBD1 went unverified against the DNA. TRBV21-1 is termed a pseudogene. The CDR3 has 15 residues. This chain's CDR3 is CASSKGRTGGDEQYF. The CDR3 DNA follows: TGTGCCAGCAGCAAAGGCAGGACAGGGGGCGACGAGCAGTACTTC.

A few counts support this clone. The V gene is TRBV14, the J gene TRBJ1-1; D gene uncertain. The CDR3 covers 14 residues. V lost 1 base to trimming and J lost 0 bases, with 6 bases between them. Germline lookup yields CDR1 SGHDN and CDR2 FVKESK. CDR3 DNA: TGTGCCAGCAGCCAAGCACAACTGAACACTGAAGCTTTCTTT. Residues: CASSQAQLNTEAFF.

V and J are TRBV11-3 and TRBJ1-4; TRBD1 aligns across 10 bases. Germline-derived CDR1 and CDR2 are SGHNT and YENEEA. Unmatched junction bases numbered 7, after V lost 5 bases and J lost 7 bases. This CDR3 spans 15 amino acids. For the CDR3, the DNA is TGTGCCAGCAGCACCCGGACAGGGGGATTTGAAAAACTGTTTTTT. Translation gives CASSTRTGGFEKLFF.

The rearrangement joins TRBV25-1 to TRBJ2-7, with D tentatively TRBD2 (6 bases). The ends were cut back, 0 bases at V and 1 base at J, with 16 bases in the middle. Germline V gene lookup returns CDR1 MGHDK and CDR2 SYGVNS. This CDR3 has 17 residues. The DNA of the CDR3 is TGTGCCAGCAGTGAATATGGAGGCGGACTACTTTCCTACGAGCAGTACTTC. Residues: CASSEYGGGLLSYEQYF.

As concerns this clone: A read error is possible here, since a much larger clone lies one base away. The rearrangement joins TRBV5-1 to TRBJ2-7; TRBD1 matches at 10 bases. This CDR3 has 13 residues. Germline CDR1 SGHRS, CDR2 YFSETQ. V lost 4 bases, J lost 4 bases, and 2 bases stayed unmatched. The CDR3 region has the DNA TGCGCCAGCAGCCGGGACAGGGGATACGAGCAGTACTTC. This encodes CASSRDRGYEQYF.

This chain uses TRBV2 with TRBJ2-6; 9 bases align to TRBD2. CDR3 size: 18 residues. After removal of 3 bases from V and 3 bases from J, the junction contained 9 bases not matched to a gene. Germline V gene data show CDR1 as SNHLY and CDR2 as FYNNEI. CDR3: CASSDNEAGGFGANVLTF. DNA for the CDR3: TGTGCCAGCAGTGATAACGAAGCGGGAGGCTTTGGGGCCAACGTCCTGACTTTC.

The genes are TRBV7-8 and TRBJ2-7; D is unclear. The CDR3 contains 15 residues. Trimming removed 3 bases from V and 2 bases from J, with 14 bases in between. Germline CDR1 is SGHVS and CDR2 is FQNEAQ. The CDR3, as DNA: TGTGCCAGCAGCTTCAATAGGAGCCCCCCCTACGAGCAGTACTTC. It is translated as CASSFNRSPPYEQYF.

The chain has TRBV11-3 and TRBJ1-3; 7 bases are a match to TRBD1. The germline V gene encodes CDR1 SGHNT and CDR2 YENEEA. This CDR3 has 16 amino acids. The J segment lost 3 bases and the V segment lost 3 bases, leaving 8 bases of the junction unmatched. The CDR3 loop is CASSLGQPRDGNTIYF. CDR3 DNA sequence: TGTGCCAGCAGCTTGGGACAGCCGAGAGATGGAAACACCATATATTTT.

This clone was seen many times. This sample also contains other DNA sequences that code for the same CDR3. As DNA, the CDR3 is TGTGCCAGTAGTGATAGGGGGTCTAACTATGGCTACACCTTC. This encodes CASSDRGSNYGYTF. J is TRBJ1-2 and V is TRBV19; D may be TRBD1 (6 bases). Between the trimmed V and J ends, which lost 5 bases and 0 bases, there was a span of 10 bases. Germline lookup yields CDR1 LNHDA and CDR2 SQIVND (reference sequence). The CDR3 consists of 14 residues.

The V gene is TRBV6-2 or TRBV6-3, the J gene TRBJ2-3; TRBD2 aligns across 7 bases. The V gene end was trimmed by 2 bases and the J gene end by 5 bases; junction bases not matched to a gene: 10. This CDR3 spans 16 amino acids. Per germline, CDR1 MNHEY and CDR2 SVGEGT. CDR3 DNA sequence: TGTGCCAGCAGTTACCGGGCGGGAGAGGTTGGAGATACGCAGTATTTT. Amino acids: CASSYRAGEVGDTQYF.

The chain combines TRBV27 with TRBJ1-3; 8 bases are a match to TRBD1. The CDR3 has 15 amino acids. Per germline, CDR1 MNHEY and CDR2 SMNVEV (reference sequence). The ends lost 6 bases at V and 4 bases at J; junction bases unmatched: 8. The CDR3 protein is CASSADRASGNTIYF. The CDR3 nucleotides read TGTGCCAGCAGCGCGGACAGGGCTTCGGGAAACACCATATATTTT.

This chain joins TRBV7-2 and TRBJ1-6; 7 nucleotides agree with TRBD1. V dropped 6 bases and J dropped 6; count of bases not matched to a gene: 14. The germline V gene encodes CDR1 SGHTA and CDR2 FQGNSA. The CDR3 spans 17 residues. The chain's CDR3 is CASSPGHGTAGNSPLHF. CDR3 DNA sequence: TGTGCCAGCAGTCCCGGACACGGGACAGCTGGTAATTCACCCCTCCACTTT.

The genes are TRBV19 and TRBJ2-7; 12 bases line up with TRBD2. The CDR3 covers 14 residues. V was pared by 9 bases and J by 2 bases, with 5 bases of the junction left unmatched. The V gene's germline CDR1 is LNHDA and CDR2 SQIVND (reference sequence). CDR3 sequence: CASALAGGAYEQYF. In DNA form, the CDR3 reads TGTGCCAGCGCACTAGCGGGAGGAGCCTACGAGCAGTACTTC.

The chain recombines TRBV5-1 with TRBJ2-1, with 11 bases fitting TRBD2. The V and J ends lost 1 base and 8 bases, in that order; junction bases with no gene match: 14. Germline V gene data show CDR1 as SGHRS and CDR2 as YFSETQ. CDR3 length: 18 amino acids. The CDR3: CASSLSLSPTSGIYEQFF. CDR3 nucleotides: TGCGCCAGCAGCTTGTCTCTAAGTCCGACTAGCGGGATTTATGAGCAGTTCTTC.

The gene calls are TRBV7-7 and TRBJ1-3, with D possibly matching TRBD1 (5 bases). The CDR3 loop spans 15 amino acids. Germline assignment: CDR1 SSHAT and CDR2 FNYEAQ (reference sequence). Trimming left V 5 bases short and J 0 bases short, with 11 bases between. The DNA for the CDR3 is TGTGCCAGCAGCCCTACAGGAGCCTCTGGAAACACCATATATTTT. The encoded protein is CASSPTGASGNTIYF.

Notes on this clone: The junction departs from the called germline gene at one end, perhaps through a read error. V is TRBV19 and J is TRBJ1-5; possibly TRBD1 for D (5 bases). There are 16 residues in the CDR3. CDR1 is LNHDA, CDR2 SQIVND, per germline (reference sequence). The CDR3 DNA reads as TGTGCCAGTACTATAACAGGCGGTCGAGGCAATCAGCCCCAGCATTTT. Translation gives CASTITGGRGNQPQHF.

V and J are TRBV6-5 and TRBJ1-3; D uncertain. V was clipped by 2 bases and J by 0 bases, with 11 bases between them. CDR3 length equals 16 residues. Germline V gene sequence: CDR1 MNHEY, CDR2 SVGAGI. The CDR3 loop reads CASSYAEAGSGNTIYF. CDR3 coding DNA: TGTGCCAGCAGTTACGCGGAAGCGGGCTCTGGAAACACCATATATTTT.

V gene TRBV5-4 combines with J gene TRBJ1-5, with D maybe TRBD1 (6 bases). CDR1 and CDR2 (germline): SGHNT, YYREEE (reference sequence). CDR3 length: 14 amino acids. V lost 0 bases to trimming and J lost 6 bases, with 10 bases between them. The CDR3 reads CASSLGGGGQPQHF. The CDR3 nucleotides read TGTGCCAGCAGCTTGGGAGGGGGTGGTCAGCCCCAGCATTTT.

This sequence joins TRBV27 and TRBJ1-1; weak D call: TRBD1 (6 bases). Germline V gene lookup returns CDR1 MNHEY and CDR2 SMNVEV (reference sequence). V gave up 4 bases and J gave up 6 bases, with 9 bases separating them. The CDR3 is made up of 12 amino acids. Here the CDR3 DNA reads TGTGCCAGCAGTTCAGGGGTATCTGAAGCTTTCTTT. Its protein is CASSSGVSEAFF.

This clone was detected once. The V call is TRBV28, the J call TRBJ1-4; D is undetermined. Germline V gene sequence: CDR1 MDHEN, CDR2 SYDVKM. The CDR3 runs 16 residues. V lost 9 bases to trimming and J lost 7 bases, with 24 bases between them. The CDR3 DNA sequence: TGTGCCAGTACTGGCGGGAGACGTCGGTGGAGTGAAAAACTGTTTTTT. Translation gives CASTGGRRRWSEKLFF.

Comment on this clone: Additional DNA sequences in this sample encode the identical CDR3. The chain couples TRBV5-1 to TRBJ1-1, with D perhaps matching TRBD1 (6 bases). Trimming pared 2 bases from V and 5 bases from J, leaving 7 bases between. Germline V gene data show CDR1 as SGHRS and CDR2 as YFSETQ. The CDR3 runs 12 residues. CDR3 bases: TGCGCCAGCAGCTTCGACAGGACTGAAGCTTTCTTT. It specifies CASSFDRTEAFF.

J is TRBJ2-4 and V is TRBV5-6, with D maybe TRBD2 (5 bases). CDR1 and CDR2 from the germline V gene are SGHDT and YYEEEE. V dropped 6 bases and J dropped 0 bases, with 13 bases sitting between them. This CDR3 comprises 15 residues. Here the CDR3 reads CASTPGGVAKNIQYF. The CDR3 bases are TGTGCCAGCACCCCCGGAGGTGTAGCCAAAAACATTCAGTACTTC.

This clone was seen just once. The rearrangement links TRBV19 to TRBJ1-1, with D perhaps TRBD1 (5 bases). Germline CDR1 and CDR2: LNHDA and SQIVND (reference sequence). V lost 4 bases to trimming and J lost 4 bases, with 13 bases between them. The CDR3 consists of 14 residues. The CDR3 DNA reads TGTGCCAGTAGTACACAGGTTAAGGGCACTGAAGCTTTCTTT. It yields the protein CASSTQVKGTEAFF.

The V and J genes are TRBV2 and TRBJ2-2, with 9 positions matching TRBD1. Germline V CDR1 and CDR2: SNHLY, FYNNEI. The trim removed 6 bases at V and 0 bases at J, leaving 2 bases unmatched. The CDR3 is made up of 15 amino acids. The CDR3 nucleotides read TGTGCCAGCAGAGGACAGGGGACGAACACCGGGGAGCTGTTTTTT. Translating it yields CASRGQGTNTGELFF.

This clone was recorded at least ten times. This CDR3 is CASGGGQGTFRYGYTF. As DNA, the CDR3 is TGTGCCAGCGGTGGGGGACAGGGCACGTTTCGCTATGGCTACACCTTC. This chain connects TRBV7-2 to TRBJ1-2; 9 positions agree with TRBD1. The CDR3 extends over 16 amino acids. Germline CDR1 is SGHTA and CDR2 is FQGNSA. V was pared by 8 bases and J by 4 bases, with 14 bases of the junction left unmatched.

J is TRBJ1-1 and V is TRBV12-3 or TRBV12-4, with 8 positions matching TRBD1. Losses at the gene ends were 8 bases for V and 10 bases for J; bases not matched to a gene: 9. The CDR3 loop spans 12 amino acids. Written as DNA, the CDR3 is TGTGCCAGCGGAGGACAGGGCCGGAGAGCTTTCTTT. Translated, it gives CASGGQGRRAFF.